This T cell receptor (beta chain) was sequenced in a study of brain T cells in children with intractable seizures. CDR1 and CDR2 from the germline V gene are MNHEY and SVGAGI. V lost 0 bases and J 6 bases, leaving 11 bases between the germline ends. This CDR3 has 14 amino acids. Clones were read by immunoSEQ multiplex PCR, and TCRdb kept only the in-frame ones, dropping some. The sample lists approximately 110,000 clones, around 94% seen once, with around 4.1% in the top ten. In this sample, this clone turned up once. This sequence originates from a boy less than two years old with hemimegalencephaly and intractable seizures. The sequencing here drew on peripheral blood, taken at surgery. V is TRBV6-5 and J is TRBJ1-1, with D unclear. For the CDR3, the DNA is TGTGCCAGCAGTTACTCACCGCAGCAGGCTGAAGCTTTCTTT. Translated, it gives CASSYSPQQAEAFF.